The rows below give T cell receptor beta chains drawn from one sample of a study of shared clonotypes between healthy human individuals. Generated by immunoSEQ multiplex PCR, the TCRdb table keeps only in-frame clones and is missing some. Of 950,000 to 1,100,000 clones in the sample, roughly 80% are singletons; the top ten hold about 1.5%. The sequenced material came from memory CD4+ T cells sorted from blood. Every receptor here comes from a man younger than 35 in good health. Each CDR3 is given with its conserved first and last residue. D genes are given only for firm matches. Size is stated for part of the rows, as once, few or many counts, or as a class when the clone is expanded.

J,V,D,size,DNA,CDR3
TRBJ2-3,TRBV19,TRBD2,.,TGTGCCAGTAGTCCCCGACTAGCGGGACGCACAGATACGCAGTATTTT,CASSPRLAGRTDTQYF
TRBJ2-5,TRBV4-1,.,.,TGCGCCAGCAGCCAGATAGCAATAGCGGTCCAAGAGACCCAGTACTTC,CASSQIAIAVQETQYF
TRBJ2-5,TRBV5-8,.,.,TGTGCCAGCAGGGGGCCGGTACTAGATGCGGAGACCCAGTACTTC,CASRGPVLDAETQYF
TRBJ2-2,TRBV6-4,.,once,TGTGCCAGCAGAACGGACGAGAACACCGGGGAGCTGTTTTTT,CASRTDENTGELFF
TRBJ1-6,TRBV14,TRBD1,.,TGTGCCAGCAGCCAAGGAGGGGGCGGAAATTCACCCCTCCACTTT,CASSQGGGGNSPLHF
TRBJ1-2,TRBV28,TRBD1,.,TGTGCCAGCGAGCCGGGACAGGGGAATGGCTACACCTTC,CASEPGQGNGYTF
TRBJ2-7,TRBV7-2,.,.,TGTGCCAGCAGCCCAGGGACTGTTCGTAGCTCCTACGAGCAGTACTTC,CASSPGTVRSSYEQYF
TRBJ2-5,TRBV5-1,TRBD1,.,TGCGCCAGCAGCCCGCGACAGGGGATGAAGAAAGAGACCCAGTACTTC,CASSPRQGMKKETQYF
TRBJ2-1,TRBV11-2,TRBD1,once,TGTGCCAGCAGCTTCGACAGGGAGTATGAGCAGTTCTTC,CASSFDREYEQFF
TRBJ2-3,TRBV10-1,.,few,TGCGCCAGCAGTGATTTGGAGATCACAGATACGCAGTATTTT,CASSDLEITDTQYF
TRBJ1-1,TRBV29-1,.,few,TGCAGCGTTGCGGGGGGAGGGACTGAAGCTTTCTTT,CSVAGGGTEAFF
TRBJ2-1,TRBV5-1,.,.,TGCGCCAGCAGCTTGGTGTCAGAGCTGTACAATGAGCAGTTCTTC,CASSLVSELYNEQFF
TRBJ2-2,TRBV18,TRBD1,.,TGTGCCAGCTCACCAGACAGGGCCCCGGTCGGGGAGCTGTTTTTT,CASSPDRAPVGELFF
TRBJ2-1,TRBV7-2,TRBD1,.,TGTGCCAGCAGCGAAATAGGTGGACAGGTAATCAATGAGCAGTTCTTC,CASSEIGGQVINEQFF
TRBJ2-7,TRBV5-1,TRBD1,.,TGCGCCAGCAGCTTTGAACAGGGGGCCTACGAGCAGTACTTC,CASSFEQGAYEQYF
TRBJ2-3,TRBV6-4,.,.,TGTGCCAGCAGTGACCCGGCGGGGAATACGCAGTATTTT,CASSDPAGNTQYF
TRBJ1-1,TRBV12-5,.,.,TGTGCTAGTGGTTTCCCCGTTAGCGGCACTGAAGCTTTCTTT,CASGFPVSGTEAFF
TRBJ1-1,TRBV18,.,.,TGTGCCAGCTCACCACCGGCTGGAATGAACACTGAAGCTTTCTTT,CASSPPAGMNTEAFF
TRBJ1-5,TRBV5-1,TRBD1,.,TGTGCCAGCAGCCTAGACAGGGGGCGGCAGCCCCAGCATTTT,CASSLDRGRQPQHF
TRBJ1-2,TRBV10-3,.,.,TGTGCCATCAGTGAGGGGGTCCTGGGCTATGGCTACACCTTC,CAISEGVLGYGYTF
TRBJ2-2,TRBV7-2,.,.,TGTGCCAGCAGCTCCTACGGGAGAGAGGGGCTGTTTTTT,CASSSYGREGLFF
TRBJ2-3,TRBV19,.,.,TGTGCCAGTAGGGGATGGGGCACAGATACGCAGTATTTT,CASRGWGTDTQYF
TRBJ2-5,TRBV7-2,.,.,TGTGCCAGCAGCCCTCGGGACAAACTCCGGGGGGAGACCCAGTACTTC,CASSPRDKLRGETQYF
TRBJ1-1,TRBV6-1,.,.,TGTGCCAGCACCCGCAGAGTGAACACTGAAGCTTTCTTT,CASTRRVNTEAFF
TRBJ1-1,TRBV28,.,.,TGTCCCGTTAGGGGGGAGGACACTGAAGCTTTCTTT,CPVRGEDTEAFF